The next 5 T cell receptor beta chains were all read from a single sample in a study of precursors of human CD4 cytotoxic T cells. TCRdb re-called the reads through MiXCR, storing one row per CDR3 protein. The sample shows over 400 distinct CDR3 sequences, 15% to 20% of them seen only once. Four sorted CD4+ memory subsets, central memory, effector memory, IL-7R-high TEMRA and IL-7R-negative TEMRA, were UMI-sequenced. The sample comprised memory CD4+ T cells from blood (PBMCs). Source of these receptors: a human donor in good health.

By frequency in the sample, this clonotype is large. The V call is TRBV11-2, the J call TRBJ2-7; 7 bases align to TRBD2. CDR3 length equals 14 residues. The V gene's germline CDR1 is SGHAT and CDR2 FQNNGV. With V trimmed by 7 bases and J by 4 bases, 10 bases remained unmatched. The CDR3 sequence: CASTRASGAYEQYF. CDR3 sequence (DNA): TGTGCCAGCACCCGGGCTAGCGGCGCTTACGAGCAGTACTTC.

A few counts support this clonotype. CDR3 DNA sequence: TGTGCCAGCAGACTGAGGTCCGGGACAAACACCGGGGAGCTGTTTTTT. This translates into CASRLRSGTNTGELFF. The V call is TRBV28, the J call TRBJ2-2; a possible D gene is TRBD1 (6 bases). This CDR3 comprises 16 residues. V was clipped by 6 bases and J by 2 bases, with 16 bases between them. Germline CDR1 and CDR2: MDHEN and SYDVKM. The full variable domain, rest sourced from reference TRBV28 and TRBJ2-2, is DVKVTQSSRYLVKRTGEKVFLECVQDMDHENMFWYRQDPGLGLRLIYFSYDVKMKEKGDIPEGYSVSREKKERFSLILESASTNQTSMYLCASRLRSGTNTGELFFGEGSRLTVL.

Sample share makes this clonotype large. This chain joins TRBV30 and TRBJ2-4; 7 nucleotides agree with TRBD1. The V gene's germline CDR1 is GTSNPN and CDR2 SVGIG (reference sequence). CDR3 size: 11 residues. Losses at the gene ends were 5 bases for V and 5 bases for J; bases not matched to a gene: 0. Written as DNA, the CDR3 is TGTGCCTGGGGGACAGAAAACATTCAGTACTTC. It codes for CAWGTENIQYF.

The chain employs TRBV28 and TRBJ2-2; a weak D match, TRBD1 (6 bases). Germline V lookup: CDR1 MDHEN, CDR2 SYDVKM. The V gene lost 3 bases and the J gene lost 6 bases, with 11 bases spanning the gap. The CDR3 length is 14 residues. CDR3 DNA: TGTGCCAGCAGTTTCCGAACAGGGCCCGGGGAGCTGTTTTTT. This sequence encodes CASSFRTGPGELFF.

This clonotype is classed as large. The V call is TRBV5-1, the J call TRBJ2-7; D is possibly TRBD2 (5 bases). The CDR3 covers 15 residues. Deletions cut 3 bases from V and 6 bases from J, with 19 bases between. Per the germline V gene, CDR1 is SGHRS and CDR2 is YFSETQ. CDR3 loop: CASSWEAVSLGEQYF. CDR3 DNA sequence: TGCGCCAGCAGCTGGGAAGCGGTGAGTCTGGGCGAGCAGTACTTC.